This TCR beta chain originates from a study of shared clonotypes between healthy human individuals. Study outcomes and limitations: The study's rarefaction showed incomplete sorted-subset sequencing despite large depth.

The DNA input per sorted-subset replicate PCR was about 220 ng, corresponding to some 30,000 T cell genomes. Assay: immunoSEQ multiplex PCR; the TCRdb copy retains only in-frame clones and omits some. The sample has some 2 million clones; 85% to 95% are singletons. The naive CD8 population came from CD45RO-negative cells selected for CCR7, without terminally differentiated effector memory CD45RA+ cells. Free of recent acute infections or vaccinations, the donors were healthy HIV-negative adults. CDR3 length: 17 residues. Germline CDR1 and CDR2: SEHNR and FQNEAQ (reference sequence). The trim removed 1 base at V and 6 bases at J, leaving 10 bases unmatched. Of note for this clone: Its antigen remains unknown.

The clonotype originates from a man between 18 and 29 years old in good health. V is TRBV7-9 and J is TRBJ2-1; TRBD2 matches at 9 bases. Sequencing used naive CD8+ T cells sorted from blood. The DNA for the CDR3 is TGTGCCAGCAGCTTAGTCGCGGGAGGGGGTACTTTCAATGAGCAGTTCTTC. It is translated as CASSLVAGGGTFNEQFF.